This is a list of T cell receptor beta chains from one sample in a study of graft-versus-host responses after intestinal transplantation. Profiled with immunoSEQ multiplex PCR; TCRdb holds only in-frame clones, not every one. The sample lists 85,000 to 130,000 clones, roughly nine tenths occurring once. These receptors' antigens are unknown. The specimen comprised unstimulated CD4+ T cells sorted from spleen or lymph node cells, sampled before intestinal transplant. Source of these receptors: a human donor who received an intestinal transplant. Both conserved end residues are part of each CDR3. The order of the fields is J gene, D gene, V gene, clone size, CDR3 DNA, CDR3 protein. A D gene is named only where the DNA matches it firmly. A row's size may be missing; if present it is once, few, many or a size class.

>TRBJ2-7|.|TRBV5-1|.
TGCGCCAGCAGCTTGTTCAGCTCGTACGAGCAGTACTTC
CASSLFSSYEQYF
>TRBJ2-2|TRBD1|TRBV6-5|.
TGTGCCAGCAGAGGACAGGTGTTGGGGGAGCTGTTTTTT
CASRGQVLGELFF
>TRBJ2-4|.|TRBV12-5|.
TGTGCTAGTGGTTCATCAGGGTTGGCCAAAAACATTCAGTACTTC
CASGSSGLAKNIQYF
>TRBJ2-7|TRBD2|TRBV6-6|.
TGTGCCAGCAGTTACTGGGACTACCCCTACGAGCAGTACTTC
CASSYWDYPYEQYF
>TRBJ2-7|TRBD1|TRBV7-6|.
TGTGCCAGCAGCGACCGGGACAGTTCCTACGAGCAGTACTTC
CASSDRDSSYEQYF
>TRBJ2-2|.|TRBV9|.
TGTGCCAGCAGCGTAGGTGGGGGAAACACCGGGGAGCTGTTTTTT
CASSVGGGNTGELFF
>TRBJ2-1|TRBD2|TRBV7-3|once
TGTGCCAGCAGCCCCGGACTAGCGGGTTCCAATGAGCAGTTCTTC
CASSPGLAGSNEQFF
>TRBJ1-6|.|TRBV4-1|.
TGCGCCAGCAGCCAAAAAGAGGGGGGCTCCTATAATTCACCCCTCCACTTT
CASSQKEGGSYNSPLHF
>TRBJ2-7|.|TRBV2|.
TGTGCCAGCAGTGAACCCGAGAATTACGAGCAGTACTTC
CASSEPENYEQYF
>TRBJ2-7|.|TRBV28|.
TGTGCCAGCAGTCGACTAGTAGGAAGCTCCTACGAGCAGTACTTC
CASSRLVGSSYEQYF
>TRBJ2-3|TRBD2|TRBV2|.
TGTGCCAGCAGCCCAAGCGGGAGGGGGGGAGATACGCAGTATTTT
CASSPSGRGGDTQYF
>TRBJ1-6|.|TRBV6-5|.
TGTGCCAGCAGTTACGTGGGCGATAATTCACCCCTCCACTTT
CASSYVGDNSPLHF
>TRBJ1-2|.|TRBV4-1|.
TGCGCCAGCAGCCAAGATAGTTATAGGGGCCATGGCTACACCTTC
CASSQDSYRGHGYTF
>TRBJ1-4|.|TRBV6-4|.
TGTGCCAGCAGCAGGGAAGTCGGTGAAAAACTGTTTTTT
CASSREVGEKLFF
>TRBJ2-7|.|TRBV6-1|.
TGTGCCAGCAGTGAAGCCTCCTACGAGCAGTACTTC
CASSEASYEQYF
>TRBJ1-6|TRBD1|TRBV6-5|.
TGTGCCAGCACCCAGGGGGAAAGGTATAATTCACCCCTCCACTTT
CASTQGERYNSPLHF
>TRBJ1-1|.|TRBV10-2|once
TGCGCCAGCAGTCAAGGACGGCTCAACACTGAAGCTTTCTTT
CASSQGRLNTEAFF
>TRBJ1-1|.|TRBV30|once
TGTGCCTGGAGTCGGCCAGGAGTAAACACTGAAGCTTTCTTT
CAWSRPGVNTEAFF
>TRBJ1-5|.|TRBV9|.
TGTGCCAGCAGCGCCTCCGCCACAGTAGGATCCCAGCCCCAGCATTTT
CASSASATVGSQPQHF
>TRBJ2-3|.|TRBV25-1|.
TGTGCCAGCCGGGGGGCAACAGATACGCAGTATTTT
CASRGATDTQYF
>TRBJ1-1|.|TRBV28|once
TGTGCCATCGGCCGAGGGGAGAACACTGAAGCTTTCTTT
CAIGRGENTEAFF
>TRBJ2-5|TRBD2|TRBV7-6|.
TGTGCCAGCAGCTTTGGACTAGCGGGAGTCGGAGAGACCCAGTACTTC
CASSFGLAGVGETQYF
>TRBJ2-5|TRBD2|TRBV5-4|.
TGTGCCAGCAGCCTAGGTATTAGCGGGAGGTACCAAGAGACCCAGTACTTC
CASSLGISGRYQETQYF
>TRBJ1-2|.|TRBV6-1|.
TGTGCCAGCAGTGTGGAGAAGGGCGGGGTTTATGGCTACACCTTC
CASSVEKGGVYGYTF
>TRBJ2-1|.|TRBV12-2|.
TGTGCAAGTCGCTTAGCGGGGAGGTTGGGTGAGCAGTTCTTC
CASRLAGRLGEQFF
>TRBJ1-2|.|TRBV28|.
TGTGCCAGCAGTTTTGAGGGGGGGACCTATGGCTACACCTTC
CASSFEGGTYGYTF
>TRBJ2-1|.|TRBV7-3|.
TGTGCCAGCAGCTTGGACTCCTACAATGAGCAGTTCTTC
CASSLDSYNEQFF
>TRBJ2-7|TRBD2|TRBV7-3|.
TGTGCCAGCAGCTTAGCCCCTAGCGGGCTCTCCTACGAGCAGTACTTC
CASSLAPSGLSYEQYF
>TRBJ1-1|.|TRBV5-1|.
TGCGCCAGCAGCTTGGCCCTCACAATTAACACTGAAGCTTTCTTT
CASSLALTINTEAFF
>TRBJ2-7|TRBD1|TRBV5-1|.
TGCGCCAGCACCCTAGGACAGGGGGCGGGTGAGCAGTACTTC
CASTLGQGAGEQYF
>TRBJ2-5|TRBD2|TRBV19|.
TGTGCCAGTAGTACTACCCATTCACTACTCGGGGCGGGAGGGACCCAGTACTTC
CASSTTHSLLGAGGTQYF
>TRBJ2-2|.|TRBV6-5|.
TGTGCCAGCAGTTACTCGAGTTGGGCGAACACCGGGGAGCTGTTTTTT
CASSYSSWANTGELFF
>TRBJ2-1|.|TRBV28|.
TGTGCCAGCAGTCCTATCTCCTACAATGAGCAGTTCTTC
CASSPISYNEQFF
>TRBJ1-2|.|TRBV7-9|.
TGTGCCAGCTCGATGGAGGGCTACACCTTC
CASSMEGYTF
>TRBJ2-7|TRBD1|TRBV7-9|.
TGTGCCAGCAGCTTTGGGACAGGGAGCTCCTACGAGCAGTACTTC
CASSFGTGSSYEQYF
>TRBJ1-3|.|TRBV19|.
TGTGCCAGCGGGAGTAGCTCTGGAAACACCATATATTTT
CASGSSSGNTIYF
>TRBJ2-7|TRBD1|TRBV7-9|.
TGTGCCAGCAGCCCCGGGACAGGGTCCCACGAGCAGTACTTC
CASSPGTGSHEQYF
>TRBJ2-3|.|TRBV18|.
TGTGCCAGCTCACCCCTCGTCGAGGTGGATACGCAGTATTTT
CASSPLVEVDTQYF
>TRBJ2-4|TRBD2|TRBV6-1|few
TGTGCCAGCAGTGACCGCGGGGGTGTAGCCAAAAACATTCAGTACTTC
CASSDRGGVAKNIQYF
>TRBJ2-3|.|TRBV10-3|.
TGTGCCATCAGTGTGGGCCCCCGTAGCACAGATACGCAGTATTTT
CAISVGPRSTDTQYF
>TRBJ1-1|TRBD1|TRBV5-1|.
TGCGCCAGCAGACACCGGGACAGGGTATCCGAAGCTTTCTTT
CASRHRDRVSEAFF
>TRBJ2-4|.|TRBV6-5|.
TGTGCCAGCAGTTACCTACCGACAGGTTCTAGCATTCAGTACTTC
CASSYLPTGSSIQYF
>TRBJ2-1|TRBD2|TRBV7-2|.
TGTGCCAGCAGCTTAGCCCTTAGCGGGGGGGCCAATGAGCAGTTCTTC
CASSLALSGGANEQFF
>TRBJ2-7|TRBD2|TRBV7-2|.
TGTGCCAGCAGTTGGATAGGGCTAGCGGGAGAGTACGAGCAGTACTTC
CASSWIGLAGEYEQYF
>TRBJ2-7|.|TRBV11-2|once
TGTGCCAGCAGCTCCTACCGGGGGAGGACCTCCTACGAGCAGTACTTC
CASSSYRGRTSYEQYF
>TRBJ1-1|.|TRBV9|.
TGTGCCAGCAGCGTAGGTGGGGGGCTGAACACTGAAGCTTTCTTT
CASSVGGGLNTEAFF
>TRBJ2-1|.|TRBV7-9|.
TGTGCCAGCAGCAAGTTGACCTCGAGTGCCTACAATGAGCAGTTCTTC
CASSKLTSSAYNEQFF
>TRBJ2-1|.|TRBV27|.
.
CASSPPFGNGRRFYNEQFF